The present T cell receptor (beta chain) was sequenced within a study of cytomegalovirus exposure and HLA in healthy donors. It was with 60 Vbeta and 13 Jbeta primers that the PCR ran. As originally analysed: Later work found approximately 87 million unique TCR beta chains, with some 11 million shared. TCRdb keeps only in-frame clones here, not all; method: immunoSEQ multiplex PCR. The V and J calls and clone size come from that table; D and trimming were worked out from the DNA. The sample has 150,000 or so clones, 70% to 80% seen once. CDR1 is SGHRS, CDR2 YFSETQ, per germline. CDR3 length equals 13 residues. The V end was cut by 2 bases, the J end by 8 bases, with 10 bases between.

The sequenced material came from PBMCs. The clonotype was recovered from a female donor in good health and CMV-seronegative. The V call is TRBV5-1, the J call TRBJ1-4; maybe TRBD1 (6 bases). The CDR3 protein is CASSLGGQEKLFF. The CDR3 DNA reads TGCGCCAGCAGCTTAGGAGGACAGGAAAAACTGTTTTTT.